This TCR beta chain was sequenced in a study of T cell responses to AZD1222 COVID-19 vaccine. Study-level results: The peak T cell response came first, and repertoires were sampled only after it. White British ancestry dominated among donors, who included more females, and clonal diversity was possibly underestimated.

The repertoire was sequenced with immunoSEQ multiplex PCR; TCRdb's copy has only in-frame clones and lacks some. The sample has tens of thousands of clones; 82% are singletons. This clone has just a few counts. Its matching antigen is unknown. This sequence was found in an adult in good health. The sample was peripheral blood, taken on day 0 of AZD1222 vaccination.

CDR3 residues: CASSSGSGERYTF. For the CDR3, the DNA is TGTGCCAGCAGCTCTGGATCGGGGGAACGCTACACCTTC. This rearrangement joins TRBV7-9 to TRBJ1-2; a weak D match, TRBD1 (5 bases). Trimming left V 4 bases short and J 9 bases short, with 15 bases between. Germline CDR1 is SEHNR and CDR2 is FQNEAQ (reference sequence). The CDR3 is 13 amino acids.